The 21 T cell receptor beta chains below come from one sample, sequenced in a study of blood T cell repertoires in COVID-19. The method was immunoSEQ multiplex PCR; TCRdb's version includes in-frame clones alone and lacks a portion of them. Here the sample spans some 510,000 clones, around 89% being singletons. The source material was PBMCs or T cells enriched from blood (not recorded which). Receptor source: a middle-aged woman who had recovered from COVID-19.

The chain couples TRBV3-1 (or the pseudogene TRBV3-2) to TRBJ1-1, with a tentative D call TRBD1 (5 bases). The CDR3 is 15 residues long. V was trimmed by 5 bases and J by 10 bases, leaving 23 bases between them. Germline V gene lookup returns CDR1 LGHDT and CDR2 YNNKEL (reference sequence). CDR3 protein: CASSMTGTVGARAFF. Here the CDR3 DNA reads TGTGCCAGCAGCATGACCGGTACTGTAGGGGCACGAGCTTTCTTT.

The chain combines TRBV7-2 with TRBJ2-3; 7 nucleotides agree with TRBD1. V was pared by 2 bases and J by 0 bases, with 8 bases of the junction left unmatched. This CDR3 is built from 17 residues. Germline V gene sequence: CDR1 SGHTA, CDR2 FQGNSA. CDR3 bases: TGTGCCAGCAGCTTAAGCGCAGGGGGAGCTAGCACAGATACGCAGTATTTT. This gives the protein CASSLSAGGASTDTQYF.

The J gene is TRBJ2-3, the V gene TRBV7-7; 7 bases fit TRBD2. Germline assignment: CDR1 SSHAT and CDR2 FNYEAQ (reference sequence). This CDR3 has 18 residues. V shed 5 bases, J shed 4 bases, and the junction held 18 bases outside the gene matches. The CDR3 region is CASSRTLVGLAEADTQYF. The CDR3 DNA reads TGTGCCAGCAGCCGTACCCTGGTCGGGCTAGCGGAGGCAGATACGCAGTATTTT.

The V and J genes are TRBV11-2 and TRBJ2-3, with 12 bases matching TRBD2. CDR1 is SGHAT and CDR2 is FQNNGV in the germline V gene. V lost 4 bases and J lost 5; bases outside the gene matches: 7. This CDR3 spans 16 amino acids. CDR3 amino acids: CASSSRTSGTGDTQYF. The CDR3 nucleotides are TGTGCCAGCAGCTCACGGACTAGCGGGACGGGAGATACGCAGTATTTT.

The V call is TRBV19, the J call TRBJ2-5; maybe TRBD2 (7 bases). CDR1 is LNHDA and CDR2 is SQIVND in the germline V gene (reference sequence). V was trimmed by 6 bases and J by 7 bases, leaving 21 bases between them. The CDR3 loop spans 15 amino acids. This CDR3 is CASSQLGGGQRTQYF. In nucleotides, the CDR3 is TGTGCCAGTAGCCAACTGGGGGGGGGCCAGAGGACCCAGTACTTC.

In its sample, this clone was seen a few times. The rearrangement links TRBV21-1 to TRBJ1-2; the DNA was not used to check the table's D call, TRBD1. TRBV21-1 is tagged as a pseudogene. The CDR3 has 15 residues. The CDR3 coding sequence is TGTGCCAGCAGGGCCGAGACAGGTTTCGACTATGGCTACACCTTC. It encodes CASRAETGFDYGYTF.

The V call is TRBV7-6, the J call TRBJ2-2; D is possibly TRBD1 (6 bases). The CDR3 runs 15 residues. Germline values: CDR1 SGHVS, CDR2 FNYEAQ. Trimming pared 4 bases from V and 4 bases from J, leaving 13 bases between. CDR3 protein: CASSSQGSGTGELFF. The CDR3 DNA is TGTGCCAGCAGCTCACAGGGTTCGGGCACCGGGGAGCTGTTTTTT.

This chain links TRBV5-1 with TRBJ2-1; TRBD2 aligns across 11 bases. From germline, CDR1 is SGHRS and CDR2 YFSETQ. V was clipped by 4 bases and J by 4 bases; unmatched bases: 7. The CDR3 sequence is 16 residues long. Here the CDR3 DNA reads TGCGCCAGCAGCATCCTAACTAGCGGGAGTTACAATGAGCAGTTCTTC. This encodes CASSILTSGSYNEQFF.

This chain links TRBV5-1 with TRBJ2-1, with TRBD1 matching over 9 bases. Trimming removed 5 bases from V and 5 bases from J; junction bases left unmatched: 5. Per germline, CDR1 SGHRS and CDR2 YFSETQ. The CDR3 is made up of 14 amino acids. DNA of the CDR3: TGCGCCAGCAGTCGGGACAGGGTTGACAATGAGCAGTTCTTC. Its translation is CASSRDRVDNEQFF. Supplemented by reference TRBV5-1 and TRBJ2-1, the full variable domain reads KAGVTQTPRYLIKTRGQQVTLSCSPISGHRSVSWYQQTPGQGLQFLFEYFSETQRNKGNFPGRFSGRQFSNSRSEMNVSTLELGDSALYLCASSRDRVDNEQFFGPGTRLTVL.

The V gene is TRBV21-1, the J gene TRBJ2-1; the D call of TRBD1 is as the table states it, not checked on the DNA. TRBV21-1 is a pseudogene segment. The CDR3 sequence is 14 residues long. CDR3 DNA: TGTGCCAGCAGCACCCGGACAGTTTACAATGAGCAGTTCTTC. Translation: CASSTRTVYNEQFF.

The genes are TRBV7-2 and TRBJ2-2; D is possibly TRBD2 (5 bases). V lost 0 bases and J 1 base, leaving 9 bases between the germline ends. Germline V lookup: CDR1 SGHTA, CDR2 FQGNSA. The length of the CDR3 is 16 residues. The CDR3 sequence is CASSLASSRNTGELFF. In DNA, the CDR3 is TGTGCCAGCAGCTTAGCGTCTAGCAGGAACACCGGGGAGCTGTTTTTT. Full variable domain (outside the CDR3, taken from reference TRBV7-2 and TRBJ2-2): GAGVSQSPSNKVTEKGKDVELRCDPISGHTALYWYRQSLGQGLEFLIYFQGNSAPDKSGLPSDRFSAERTGGSVSTLTIQRTQQEDSAVYLCASSLASSRNTGELFFGEGSRLTVL.

The genes are TRBV4-2 and TRBJ2-1; 16 bases match TRBD2. Germline V lookup: CDR1 LGHNA, CDR2 YNFKEQ. J lost 7 bases, V lost 3 bases, and 9 bases had no gene match. The CDR3 totals 18 residues. The CDR3 coding sequence is TGTGCCAGCAGCCACCCCCCGGGACTAGCGGGAGGGAAGAATGAGCAGTTCTTC. Protein: CASSHPPGLAGGKNEQFF.

V gene TRBV19 combines with J gene TRBJ2-7; 11 nucleotides agree with TRBD2. Trimming took 4 bases from V and 7 from J; bases not matched to a gene: 6. There are 14 residues in the CDR3. CDR1 is LNHDA, CDR2 SQIVND, per germline (reference sequence). The CDR3 DNA is TGTGCCAGTAGTAAACTAGCGGGAGAATGGGAGCAGTACTTC. It translates to CASSKLAGEWEQYF.

V is TRBV28 and J is TRBJ2-5; D gene uncertain. V gave up 3 bases and J gave up 5 bases, with 4 bases separating them. The CDR3 covers 11 residues. The V gene's germline CDR1 is MDHEN and CDR2 SYDVKM. The CDR3 is CASSFLETQYF. The CDR3 DNA is TGTGCCAGCAGTTTCCTGGAGACCCAGTACTTC.

V and J are TRBV9 and TRBJ2-3, with 8 bases matching TRBD2. Germline V gives CDR1 SGDLS, CDR2 YYNGEE. V lost 0 bases and J lost 0; bases outside the gene matches: 3. CDR3 length: 16 residues. The CDR3 DNA sequence: TGTGCCAGCAGCGTAGTGGTAGCGGGAAGCACAGATACGCAGTATTTT. This translates into CASSVVVAGSTDTQYF.

The chain couples TRBV6-6 to TRBJ2-3; perhaps TRBD2 as D (5 bases). Germline assignment: CDR1 MNHNY and CDR2 SVGAGI (reference sequence). Trimming took off 5 bases at V and 3 bases at J, with 18 bases between the two ends. The CDR3 is 16 amino acids. Here the CDR3 DNA reads TGTGCCAGCAGTGCCCTCGGGATCAGCTGGACAGATACGCAGTATTTT. Translating gives CASSALGISWTDTQYF.

The CDR3 nucleotides read TGTGCCAGCAGCCCCGGGGATTCACCCCTCCACTTT. This gives the protein CASSPGDSPLHF. The chain links TRBV7-8 to TRBJ1-6; D is uncertain. This CDR3 is built from 12 residues. Germline V gene lookup returns CDR1 SGHVS and CDR2 FQNEAQ. V was shortened by 5 bases and J by 8 bases, with 7 bases between the two germline ends.

J is TRBJ2-2 and V is TRBV27; D possibly corresponds to TRBD1 (6 bases). Per the germline V gene, CDR1 is MNHEY and CDR2 is SMNVEV (reference sequence). The CDR3 consists of 12 residues. Trimming took 5 bases from V and 8 from J, leaving 9 bases between them. In nucleotides, the CDR3 is TGTGCCAGCAGTCAAAGGGGGGGGGAGCTGTTTTTT. Its translation is CASSQRGGELFF.

The DNA of the CDR3 is TGTGCCAGCTTGGCGGGAGGCCTCCGGGAGCTGTTTTTT. It is translated as CASLAGGLRELFF. V is TRBV6-6 and J is TRBJ2-2, with 8 bases matching TRBD2. This CDR3 region has 13 residues. V was pared by 8 bases and J by 9 bases, with 8 bases of the junction left unmatched. Germline V gives CDR1 MNHNY, CDR2 SVGAGI (reference sequence).

This clone was counted between two and nine times. In DNA form, the CDR3 reads TGTGCCAGCAGCTACAGGGATGGGGGTTCACCCCTCCACTTT. This codes for CASSYRDGGSPLHF. The rearrangement joins TRBV7-8 to TRBJ1-6; D may be TRBD1 (6 bases). Trimming removed 4 bases at V and 9 bases at J, with 13 bases between. The CDR3 covers 14 residues. Germline assignment: CDR1 SGHVS and CDR2 FQNEAQ.

The V call is TRBV10-3, the J call TRBJ1-1, with 7 bases that match TRBD1. Germline V CDR1 and CDR2: ENHRY, SYGVKD. The CDR3 sequence is 13 residues long. The trim removed 10 bases at V and 1 base at J, leaving 6 bases unmatched. The CDR3 nucleotides are TGTGCCACAAGACCAGGGGGGAACACTGAAGCTTTCTTT. Amino acids: CATRPGGNTEAFF.